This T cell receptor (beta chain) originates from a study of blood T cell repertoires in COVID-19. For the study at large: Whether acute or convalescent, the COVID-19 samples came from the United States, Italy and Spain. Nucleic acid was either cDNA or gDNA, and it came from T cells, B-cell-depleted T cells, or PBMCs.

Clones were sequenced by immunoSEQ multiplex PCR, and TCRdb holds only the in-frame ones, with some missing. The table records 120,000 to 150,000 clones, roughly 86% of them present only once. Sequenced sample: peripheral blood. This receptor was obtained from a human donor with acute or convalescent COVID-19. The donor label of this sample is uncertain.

The CDR3: CASSPNTGGDTGELFF. CDR3 DNA: TGTGCCAGCTCACCAAATACAGGGGGCGACACCGGGGAGCTGTTTTTT. The chain uses TRBV18 and TRBJ2-2; 9 bases align to TRBD1. The CDR3 loop spans 16 amino acids. Per germline, CDR1 KGHSH and CDR2 LQKENI. The V segment lost 2 bases and the J segment 3 bases; nucleotides outside the gene matches: 4.